What follows is one T cell receptor (beta chain) and its context. This sample stems from a study of blood T cell repertoires in COVID-19. Per germline, CDR1 SGHRS and CDR2 YFSETQ. Trimming removed 4 bases from V and 4 bases from J; junction bases left unmatched: 10. The CDR3 spans 16 residues. The protocol was immunoSEQ multiplex PCR, while the TCRdb copy is restricted to in-frame clones and leaves out a portion. The top ten clones hold approximately 2% of a sample with more than 200,000 clones, 84% of them seen once. This TCR derives from a man between 60 and 75 years old who had recovered from COVID-19. This chain joins TRBV5-1 and TRBJ2-1, with 8 bases lining up with TRBD1. Sequencing used PBMCs or T cells enriched from blood (not recorded which). CDR3 nucleotides: TGCGCCAGCAGCGACCCCGGGACAGGAATATACAATGAGCAGTTCTTC. Encoded protein: CASSDPGTGIYNEQFF.